The 22 T cell receptor beta chains below come from one sample, sequenced in a study of CD8+ T cells in alopecia areata. As to treatment: oral pan-JAK inhibitor, 5-10 mg twice daily. RNA extraction was followed by reverse transcription into cDNA, which acted as the sequencing template. The repertoire was sequenced with immunoSEQ multiplex PCR; TCRdb's copy has only in-frame clones and lacks some. Among roughly 100,000 clones listed, more than 75% were seen once. The sequences come from CD8+ T cells sorted from blood, collected between weeks 30 and 35, from a patient treated with tofacitinib. Receptors originate from a human donor with alopecia areata.

The chain uses TRBV2 and TRBJ2-3; D is possibly TRBD2 (6 bases). Per the germline V gene, CDR1 is SNHLY and CDR2 is FYNNEI. Trimming cost V 2 bases and J 4 bases, with 13 bases left between them. The CDR3 runs to 15 residues. This CDR3 reads CASSEIASAADTQYF. CDR3 in DNA: TGTGCCAGCAGTGAAATAGCTAGCGCGGCAGATACGCAGTATTTT.

The chain uses TRBV4-1 and TRBJ2-7; 9 bases fit TRBD1. This CDR3 is 15 amino acids long. Trimming took 0 bases from V and 0 from J; bases not matched to a gene: 0. CDR1 MGHRA and CDR2 YSYEKL come from the germline V gene. CDR3 residues: CASSQEGQGSYEQYF. In nucleotides, the CDR3 is TGCGCCAGCAGCCAAGAGGGACAGGGCTCCTACGAGCAGTACTTC.

The rearrangement uses TRBV19 and TRBJ2-3; 10 bases align to TRBD2. Losses at the gene ends were 8 bases for V and 3 bases for J; bases not matched to a gene: 2. CDR1 and CDR2 (germline): LNHDA, SQIVND (reference sequence). This CDR3 has 13 residues. The CDR3 region is CASGLAATDTQYF. For the CDR3, the DNA is TGTGCCAGTGGACTAGCGGCGACAGATACGCAGTATTTT.

The chain joins TRBV6-4 to TRBJ2-1, with 7 bases matching TRBD2. The germline V gene encodes CDR1 MRHNA and CDR2 SNTAGT. The CDR3 sequence is 14 residues long. Trimming at V came to 0 bases and at J to 12 bases, leaving 8 bases not matched to a gene. CDR3 nucleotides: TGTGCCAGCAGTGACTCAAAGCGGGACGGCGTGCAGTTCTTC. Its translation: CASSDSKRDGVQFF.

The chain is built from TRBV11-2 and TRBJ2-1; 11 nucleotides agree with TRBD2. The CDR3 contains 16 residues. V was clipped by 5 bases and J by 1 base; unmatched bases: 4. From germline, CDR1 is SGHAT and CDR2 FQNNGV. CDR3 DNA: TGTGCCAGCAGCGATACTAGCGGGAGTTCCTACAATGAGCAGTTCTTC. It is translated as CASSDTSGSSYNEQFF.

This chain connects TRBV4-1 to TRBJ2-3; 14 bases are shared with TRBD2. J lost 3 bases, V lost 4 bases, and 6 bases had no gene match. The CDR3 totals 17 residues. Germline lookup yields CDR1 MGHRA and CDR2 YSYEKL. Written as DNA, the CDR3 is TGCGCCAGCAGCCGACTAGCGGGAGGGAGAGGAACAGATACGCAGTATTTT. Translated, it gives CASSRLAGGRGTDTQYF.

The V call is TRBV5-1, the J call TRBJ2-1; 12 nucleotides agree with TRBD2. V lost 3 bases to trimming and J lost 2 bases; unmatched junction nucleotides: 12. The length of the CDR3 is 19 residues. In germline, CDR1 is SGHRS, CDR2 YFSETQ. The CDR3: CASSSGTSGSTGAYNEQFF. CDR3 nucleotides: TGCGCCAGCAGCTCCGGGACTAGCGGGTCGACGGGGGCCTACAATGAGCAGTTCTTC.

The chain combines TRBV5-1 with TRBJ1-6; maybe TRBD1 (5 bases). CDR1 and CDR2 from the germline V gene are SGHRS and YFSETQ. The CDR3 is made up of 15 amino acids. The V end lost 0 bases, the J end lost 8 bases, and 12 bases lay between the germline ends. The CDR3 sequence is CASSLGSGLDSPLHF. Here the CDR3 DNA reads TGCGCCAGCAGCTTGGGATCGGGACTCGATTCACCCCTCCACTTT.

DNA of the CDR3: TGTGCCTGGAGGGGCGGCAGCACAGATACGCAGTATTTT. Protein product: CAWRGGSTDTQYF. The chain joins TRBV30 to TRBJ2-3, with D uncertain. Between the trimmed V and J ends, which lost 3 bases and 0 bases, there was a span of 7 bases. This CDR3 has 13 amino acids. Germline values: CDR1 GTSNPN, CDR2 SVGIG (reference sequence).

V usage is TRBV7-9 and J usage is TRBJ1-2; no firm D call. The CDR3 has 14 residues. Germline CDR1 SEHNR, CDR2 FQNEAQ (reference sequence). Trimming removed 5 bases from V and 6 bases from J, with 16 bases in between. The CDR3 DNA reads TGTGCCAGCAGCCAGGCTGGCCCGGGCGATGGCTACACCTTC. Its protein product is CASSQAGPGDGYTF.

V gene TRBV19 combines with J gene TRBJ1-1; the D is unclear. The V and J ends lost 4 bases and 4 bases respectively, with 7 bases between them. Germline assignment: CDR1 LNHDA and CDR2 SQIVND (reference sequence). The length of the CDR3 is 12 residues. CDR3 sequence reads: CASSSGITEAFF. CDR3 coding DNA: TGTGCCAGTAGTAGTGGAATCACTGAAGCTTTCTTT.

V gene TRBV29-1 combines with J gene TRBJ2-2; D might be TRBD1 (6 bases). V lost 4 bases and J lost 5, with 8 bases in between. The germline V gene encodes CDR1 SQVTM and CDR2 ANQGSEA. CDR3 size: 12 residues. The CDR3 region is CSVGRGTGELFF. CDR3 DNA sequence: TGCAGCGTTGGCAGGGGAACCGGGGAGCTGTTTTTT.

This chain joins TRBV27 and TRBJ1-2, with D unclear. The CDR3 runs 15 residues. From germline, CDR1 is MNHEY and CDR2 SMNVEV (reference sequence). Trimming took off 3 bases at V and 0 bases at J, with 11 bases between the two ends. The chain's CDR3 is CASSFTSSSNYGYTF. In nucleotides, the CDR3 is TGTGCCAGCAGTTTCACGTCCTCCTCTAACTATGGCTACACCTTC.

This clone has a handful of counts. The chain links TRBV5-6 to TRBJ1-6; the D is unclear. Trimming pared 3 bases from V and 10 bases from J, leaving 5 bases between. Germline V gene sequence: CDR1 SGHDT, CDR2 YYEEEE. The CDR3 loop spans 11 amino acids. This chain's CDR3 is CASSSASPLHF. The CDR3 nucleotides are TGTGCCAGCAGCTCCGCGTCACCCCTCCACTTT. Looking up the rest from reference TRBV5-6 and TRBJ1-6 gives the full variable domain: DAGVTQSPTHLIKTRGQQVTLRCSPKSGHDTVSWYQQALGQGPQFIFQYYEEEERQRGNFPDRFSGHQFPNYSSELNVNALLLGDSALYLCASSSASPLHFGNGTRLTVT.

The chain links TRBV7-9 to TRBJ1-6, with a tentative D call TRBD1 (6 bases). From germline, CDR1 is SEHNR and CDR2 FQNEAQ (reference sequence). V was trimmed by 4 bases and J by 1 base, leaving 11 bases between them. The CDR3 is 16 residues long. The CDR3 spells CASSSDGTSYNSPLHF. The CDR3 bases are TGTGCCAGCAGCTCAGATGGGACATCCTATAATTCACCCCTCCACTTT.

The rearrangement uses TRBV6-5 and TRBJ2-3, with 12 bases matching TRBD2. The CDR3 is made up of 16 amino acids. The trim removed 0 bases at V and 4 bases at J, leaving 2 bases unmatched. CDR1 is MNHEY, CDR2 SVGAGI, per germline. The DNA of the CDR3 is TGTGCCAGCAGTTACTCGACTAGCGGGAGCCCAGATACGCAGTATTTT. Protein product: CASSYSTSGSPDTQYF.

This chain joins TRBV7-6 and TRBJ2-5; 8 bases are a match to TRBD2. This CDR3 has 14 residues. The germline V gene has CDR1 SGHVS and CDR2 FNYEAQ. The V gene end was trimmed by 5 bases and the J gene end by 1 base; junction bases not matched to a gene: 3. This CDR3 reads CASSQRESQETQYF. CDR3 nucleotide sequence: TGTGCCAGCAGCCAGCGGGAGAGCCAAGAGACCCAGTACTTC.

This chain connects TRBV18 to TRBJ1-1; D gene ambiguous. The ends were cut back, 6 bases at V and 1 base at J, with 15 bases in the middle. The CDR3 extends over 15 amino acids. The germline gives CDR1 KGHSH, CDR2 LQKENI. The CDR3 reads CASSPGGEGNTEAFF. In DNA form, the CDR3 reads TGTGCCAGCTCCCCCGGCGGAGAGGGGAACACTGAAGCTTTCTTT.

Written as DNA, the CDR3 is TGCAGCGTTGAGAGCGCCAAAACTCCCTACGAGCAGTACTTC. Translated: CSVESAKTPYEQYF. This chain uses TRBV29-1 with TRBJ2-7, with D unresolved. This CDR3 spans 14 amino acids. The V end lost 3 bases, the J end lost 2 bases, and 14 bases lay between the germline ends. Germline assignment: CDR1 SQVTM and CDR2 ANQGSEA.

V is TRBV13 and J is TRBJ2-3; D is undetermined. V lost 1 base, J lost 1 base, and 12 bases lay in between. CDR1 and CDR2 from the germline V gene are PRHDT and FYEKMQ (reference sequence). The CDR3 length is 16 residues. Here the CDR3 reads CASSLVGIAGTDTQYF. The CDR3 region has the DNA TGTGCCAGCAGCTTAGTAGGGATCGCAGGCACAGATACGCAGTATTTT.

V usage is TRBV4-1 and J usage is TRBJ1-1; TRBD1 agrees at 8 bases. Per the germline V gene, CDR1 is MGHRA and CDR2 is YSYEKL. There are 14 residues in the CDR3. Trimming at V came to 3 bases and at J to 5 bases, leaving 5 bases not matched to a gene. This chain's CDR3 is CASSHLQGGTEAFF. The DNA for the CDR3 is TGCGCCAGCAGCCATTTACAGGGGGGAACTGAAGCTTTCTTT.

The rearrangement uses TRBV7-9 and TRBJ1-2, with unresolved D. Germline assignment: CDR1 SEHNR and CDR2 FQNEAQ (reference sequence). With 3 bases removed from V and 6 bases from J, the gap between germline ends came to 14 bases. The CDR3 totals 14 residues. The CDR3 spells CASSFGRKPDGYTF. The DNA of the CDR3 is TGTGCCAGCAGCTTTGGGAGGAAACCCGATGGCTACACCTTC.